The sequence of this T cell receptor (beta chain) was determined in a study of T-cell memory formation after mild COVID-19 (dated by TCRdb to 2020 to 2022). In terms of the full investigation: TCR sequence clusters from the two donors were found to be largely donor specific. Two young, previously healthy adult volunteers, one female and one male, were included in the cohort. In a couple of donors, T-cell clones that expanded and contracted after mild COVID-19 were followed by sequencing TCRalpha and TCRbeta repertoires longitudinally.

PBMCs were isolated by Ficoll-Paque density gradient centrifugation. Sequencing relied on an Illumina NovaSeq 6000. TCRalpha and TCRbeta cDNA libraries were constructed by 5'RACE with constant-segment primers, with sample barcodes and unique molecular identifiers being introduced. Trizol reagent was used to extract RNA from every sample. Amplification of the libraries took two PCR steps, and the second step added a second sample barcode plus Illumina TruSeq adapters. The libraries were sequenced on an Illumina NovaSeq using 2 x 150 bp paired-end reads. The published analysis was carried out like this. The reads were demultiplexed and collapsed into UMI-guided consensus sequences using migec v1.2.7. Using mixcr v2.1.11, UMI consensuses were aligned to TRA and TRB V and J templates and then assembled into clonotypes. A clonotype was counted as expanded or contracted only when both edgeR and NoisET called the clonotype significant, with the noise models trained on biological replicates. For edgeR calls, the cutoffs were a false discovery rate-adjusted p below 0.01 and a log2 fold-change threshold of 1. As an exploratory analysis of dynamics, max-normalized trajectories of the 1000 most abundant clonotypes were examined by PCA with hierarchical clustering. Separately sequenced CD4+ and CD8+ repertoires were used to assign a CD4 or CD8 phenotype to each responding clone. TCRdb reprocessing: public reads trimmed at Q25 with fastp, clones called with MiXCR, in-frame beta chains kept. Rows with a matching CDR3 protein are joined into one entry that keeps the most common DNA and genes. It is TCRdb's table, rather than the study itself, that gives the V and J calls and clone size. The sample has roughly 600,000 distinct CDR3 sequences on record, about 20% of them singletons. Of the sample, about 11% is held by the ten largest clones.

To note about this clonotype: Its antigen remains undetermined. It has no much larger one-base neighbor in the sample; base qualities were not kept.

Deletion took 0 bases off V and 6 bases off J, with a span of 25 bases between the germline ends. Taken from the germline V gene, the CDR1 and CDR2 loops are SGDLS and YYNGEE. The CDR3 spans 18 residues, from the cysteine through the phenylalanine. The CDR3 DNA has 54 bases and is translated from base 1. Results and caveats for the whole study, not just this receptor: Contracting CD4+ clones were located mainly in the CM and EM memory subsets, whereas CD8+ clones were found to be enriched in EMRA. The study covered only a couple of mild cases, and larger cohorts including severe cases with pre-infection samples were considered necessary. Balanced CD4/CD8 phenotypes were observed for clones contracting from day 15 to 85, whereas a bias towards CD4+ was observed for a second wave of clones expanding from day 15 to 37. Some responding clones were found in pre-infection memory, which suggests that pre-existing cross-reactive memory T cells took part in the SARS-CoV-2 response. The second-wave clones that peaked on day 37 were not confirmed to be SARS-CoV-2 specific.

Sequenced sample: PBMCs or a T cell subset sorted from them (not recorded which). This clonotype was sampled from an adult woman who had mild COVID-19 (a few samples of this study predate the infection). The sample titles of this study are shuffled in the database, so cell type and time point are left out; the donor was told from shared clones. The chain was built from TRBV9 and TRBJ2-7; the D gene is perhaps TRBD1 or TRBD2, as each covers 5 bases. At the DNA level, the sequence is TGTGCCAGCAGCGTAGATTTTCGGACCCCCAGGGACGAGTCCGAGCAGTACTTC. Translated, this gives CASSVDFRTPRDESEQYF.